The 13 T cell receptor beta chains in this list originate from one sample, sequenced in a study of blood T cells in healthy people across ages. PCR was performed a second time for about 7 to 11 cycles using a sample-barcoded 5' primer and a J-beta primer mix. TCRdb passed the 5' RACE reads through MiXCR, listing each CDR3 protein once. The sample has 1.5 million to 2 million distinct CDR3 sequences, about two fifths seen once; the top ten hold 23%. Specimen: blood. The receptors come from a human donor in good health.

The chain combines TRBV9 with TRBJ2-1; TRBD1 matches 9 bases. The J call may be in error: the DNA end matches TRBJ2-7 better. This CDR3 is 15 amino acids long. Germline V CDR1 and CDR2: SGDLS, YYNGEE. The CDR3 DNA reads TGTGCCAGCAGCATCGGACAGGGGTCCTACAATGAGCAGTACTTC. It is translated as CASSIGQGSYNEQYF.

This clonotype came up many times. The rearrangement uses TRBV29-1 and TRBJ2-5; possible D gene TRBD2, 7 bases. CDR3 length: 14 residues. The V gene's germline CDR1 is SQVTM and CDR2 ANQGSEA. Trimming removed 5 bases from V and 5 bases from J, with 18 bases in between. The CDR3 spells CSVTRGAGGETQYF. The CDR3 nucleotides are TGCAGCGTTACACGGGGGGCCGGAGGGGAGACCCAGTACTTC.

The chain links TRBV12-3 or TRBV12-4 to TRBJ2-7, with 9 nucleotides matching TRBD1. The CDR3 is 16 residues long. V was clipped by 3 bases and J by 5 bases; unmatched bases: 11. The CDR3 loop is CASSLLRGQGGHEQYF. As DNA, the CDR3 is TGTGCCAGCAGTTTGCTTCGGGGACAGGGAGGCCACGAGCAGTACTTC.

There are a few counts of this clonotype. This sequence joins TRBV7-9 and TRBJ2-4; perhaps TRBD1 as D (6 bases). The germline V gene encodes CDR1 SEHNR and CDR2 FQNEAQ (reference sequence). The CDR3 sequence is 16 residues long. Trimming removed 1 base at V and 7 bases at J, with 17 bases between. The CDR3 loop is CASSLDGGLSKNIQYF. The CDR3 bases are TGTGCCAGCAGCTTAGATGGGGGCCTTTCGAAGAACATTCAGTACTTC. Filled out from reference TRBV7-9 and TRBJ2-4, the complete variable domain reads DTGVSQNPRHKITKRGQNVTFRCDPISEHNRLYWYRQTLGQGPEFLTYFQNEAQLEKSRLLSDRFSAERPKGSFSTLEIQRTEQGDSAMYLCASSLDGGLSKNIQYFGAGTRLSVL.

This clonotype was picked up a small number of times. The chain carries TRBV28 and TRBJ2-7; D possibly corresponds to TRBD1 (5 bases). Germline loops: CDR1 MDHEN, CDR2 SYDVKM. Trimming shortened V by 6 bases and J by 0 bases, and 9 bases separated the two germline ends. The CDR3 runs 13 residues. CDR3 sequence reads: CASRGVSSYEQYF. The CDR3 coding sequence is TGTGCCAGCAGAGGGGTGAGCTCCTACGAGCAGTACTTC.

CDR3: CASSIRDSSSYNEQFF. The DNA of the CDR3 is TGCGCCAGCTCCATAAGGGACAGCAGCTCCTACAATGAGCAGTTCTTC. This chain uses TRBV5-1 with TRBJ2-1, with 7 positions matching TRBD1. The ends lost 7 bases at V and 0 bases at J; junction bases unmatched: 10. This CDR3 is built from 16 residues. CDR1 and CDR2 from the germline V gene are SGHRS and YFSETQ.

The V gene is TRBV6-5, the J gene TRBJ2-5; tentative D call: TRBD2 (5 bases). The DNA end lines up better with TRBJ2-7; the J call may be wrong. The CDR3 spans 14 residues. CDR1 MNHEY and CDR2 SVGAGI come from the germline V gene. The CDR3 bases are TGTGCCAGCAGTTACGAACCGGGATGGAGCGAGCAGTACTTC. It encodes CASSYEPGWSEQYF.

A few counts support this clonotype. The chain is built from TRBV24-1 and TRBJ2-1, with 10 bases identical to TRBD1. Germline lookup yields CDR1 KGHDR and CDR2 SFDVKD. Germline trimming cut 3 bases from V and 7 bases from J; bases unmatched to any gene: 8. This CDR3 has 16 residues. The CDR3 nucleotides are TGTGCCACCAGTGATAATGACAGGGGGCTGGGGAATGAGCAGTTCTTC. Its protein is CATSDNDRGLGNEQFF.

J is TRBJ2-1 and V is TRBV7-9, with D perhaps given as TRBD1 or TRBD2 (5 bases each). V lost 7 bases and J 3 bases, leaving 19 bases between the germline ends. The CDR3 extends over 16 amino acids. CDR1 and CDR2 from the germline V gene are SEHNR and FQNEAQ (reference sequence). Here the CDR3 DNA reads TGTGCCAGCACCCCTCGGGGCCAGGCGAACTACAATGAGCAGTTCTTC. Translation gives CASTPRGQANYNEQFF.

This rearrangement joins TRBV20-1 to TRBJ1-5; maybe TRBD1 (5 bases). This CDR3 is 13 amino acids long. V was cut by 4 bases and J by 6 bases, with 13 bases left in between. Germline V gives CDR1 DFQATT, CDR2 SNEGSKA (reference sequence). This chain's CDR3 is CSAIRQIAQPQHF. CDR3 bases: TGCAGTGCTATAAGACAGATTGCTCAGCCCCAGCATTTT.

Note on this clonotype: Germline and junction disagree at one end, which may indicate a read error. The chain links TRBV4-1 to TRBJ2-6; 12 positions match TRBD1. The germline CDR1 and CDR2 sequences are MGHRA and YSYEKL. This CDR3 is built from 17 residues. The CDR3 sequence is CASSQGQGASGTNVLTF. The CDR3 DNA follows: TGCGCCAGCAGCCAGGGACAGGGGGCGTCTGGGACCAACGTCCTGACTTTC.

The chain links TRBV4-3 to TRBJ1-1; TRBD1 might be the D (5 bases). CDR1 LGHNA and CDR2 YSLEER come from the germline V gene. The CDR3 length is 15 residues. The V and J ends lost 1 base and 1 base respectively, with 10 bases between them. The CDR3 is CASSQGSRANTEAFF. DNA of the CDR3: TGCGCCAGCAGCCAAGGAAGCAGGGCGAACACTGAAGCTTTCTTT.

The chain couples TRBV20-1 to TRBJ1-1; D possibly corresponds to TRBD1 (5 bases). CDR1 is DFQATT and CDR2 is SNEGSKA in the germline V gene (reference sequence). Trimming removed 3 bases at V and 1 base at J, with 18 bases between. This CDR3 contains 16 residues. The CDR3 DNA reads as TGCAGTGCTAGGTCCCCCGGGAGGGGAGGGAACACTGAAGCTTTCTTT. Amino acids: CSARSPGRGGNTEAFF.